These 26 T cell receptor beta chains share one sample of origin, sequenced in a study of shared clonotypes between healthy human individuals. Selected positively for CCR7 and CD45RO-negative, naive CD8 cells excluded terminally differentiated effector memory CD45RA+ cells. The method was immunoSEQ multiplex PCR; TCRdb's version includes in-frame clones alone and lacks a portion of them. In the table there are about 580,000 clones, roughly 98% of which are singletons. The sequencing input was naive CD8+ T cells sorted from blood. These receptors originate from a man aged 25-45 years in good health.

Notes on this clone: Other nucleotide sequences in the sample specify the same CDR3. V usage is TRBV7-6 and J usage is TRBJ2-7, with no clear D. Trimming shortened V by 1 base and J by 1 base, and 5 bases separated the two germline ends. Germline assignment: CDR1 SGHVS and CDR2 FNYEAQ. The CDR3 runs 13 residues. CDR3: CASSLGPSYEQYF. In DNA, the CDR3 is TGTGCCAGCAGCTTAGGGCCTTCCTACGAGCAGTACTTC.

V and J are TRBV11-2 and TRBJ2-7, with D uncertain. CDR3 length equals 12 residues. Per the germline V gene, CDR1 is SGHAT and CDR2 is FQNNGV. The V end was cut by 5 bases, the J end by 4 bases, with 9 bases between. The CDR3, as DNA: TGTGCCAGCAGCATATTACCTTACGAGCAGTACTTC. As protein: CASSILPYEQYF.

This clone was picked up one time. This chain joins TRBV4-3 and TRBJ2-2; unclear D gene. V shed 1 base and J shed 5 bases, with 20 bases lying between them. CDR3 length: 18 amino acids. The V gene's germline CDR1 is LGHNA and CDR2 YSLEER. The CDR3 sequence: CASSQVGMSVFGTGELFF. As DNA, the CDR3 is TGCGCCAGCAGCCAAGTCGGTATGTCGGTTTTCGGTACCGGGGAGCTGTTTTTT.

This sequence joins TRBV5-5 and TRBJ2-3, with 10 bases aligning to TRBD1. This CDR3 is built from 18 residues. Trimming took 4 bases from V and 0 from J; bases not matched to a gene: 11. Germline V gives CDR1 SGHKS, CDR2 YYEKEE (reference sequence). The CDR3 DNA reads as TGTGCCAGCAGCCTGGGGGACAGGGGTTTCCATAGCACAGATACGCAGTATTTT. Protein product: CASSLGDRGFHSTDTQYF.

The chain links TRBV10-3 to TRBJ2-3; 13 positions match TRBD2. This CDR3 spans 19 amino acids. Trimming cost V 3 bases and J 6 bases; bases outside gene matches: 15. CDR1 and CDR2 (germline): ENHRY, SYGVKD. The CDR3 loop is CAISDPGPTSGRSWDTQYF. The DNA for the CDR3 is TGTGCCATCAGTGATCCGGGCCCGACTAGCGGGAGGTCTTGGGATACGCAGTATTTT.

This clone was detected once. The gene calls are TRBV6-5 and TRBJ2-2, with D perhaps TRBD1 (6 bases). The CDR3 extends over 14 amino acids. From germline, CDR1 is MNHEY and CDR2 SVGAGI. Trimming shortened V by 6 bases and J by 1 base, and 9 bases separated the two germline ends. Here the CDR3 DNA reads TGTGCCAGCAGCCCGGGACAGAACACCGGGGAGCTGTTTTTT. This gives the protein CASSPGQNTGELFF.

The chain uses TRBV29-1 and TRBJ2-1; 13 bases align to TRBD2. CDR1 and CDR2 (germline): SQVTM, ANQGSEA. The trim removed 8 bases at V and 7 bases at J, leaving 8 bases unmatched. The CDR3 is made up of 14 amino acids. CDR3 sequence: CSLPLAGGPNEQFF. The CDR3 DNA reads as TGCAGCTTACCACTAGCGGGAGGGCCGAATGAGCAGTTCTTC.

The V and J genes are TRBV27 and TRBJ2-1, with a possible D match to TRBD2 (6 bases). V lost 6 bases to trimming and J lost 2 bases, with 14 bases between them. The CDR3 runs 15 residues. CDR1 is MNHEY, CDR2 SMNVEV, per germline (reference sequence). CDR3 sequence (DNA): TGTGCCAGCAGGCGTTCGGGACTTACCTACAATGAGCAGTTCTTC. It is translated as CASRRSGLTYNEQFF.

The chain is built from TRBV27 and TRBJ2-1; 14 bases fit TRBD2. With V trimmed by 5 bases and J by 7 bases, 13 bases remained unmatched. The CDR3 is 18 residues long. Looked up from germline, CDR1 is MNHEY and CDR2 is SMNVEV (reference sequence). The CDR3 region has the DNA TGTGCCAGCAGTATAAGGGGCGTCGGGACTAGCGGGAGTAATGAGCAGTTCTTC. It translates to CASSIRGVGTSGSNEQFF.

This clone was observed a single time. The chain recombines TRBV7-9 with TRBJ2-7, with D unclear. CDR1 is SEHNR, CDR2 FQNEAQ, per germline (reference sequence). The CDR3 sequence is 14 residues long. Trimming shortened V by 2 bases and J by 3 bases, and 11 bases separated the two germline ends. CDR3 loop: CASSLSPYNYEQYF. Here the CDR3 DNA reads TGTGCCAGCAGCTTAAGTCCCTATAACTACGAGCAGTACTTC.

This chain uses TRBV5-6 with TRBJ2-7, with 7 nucleotides matching TRBD2. Germline loops: CDR1 SGHDT, CDR2 YYEEEE. The J segment lost 3 bases and the V segment lost 0 bases, leaving 3 bases of the junction unmatched. The CDR3 runs to 14 residues. CDR3 nucleotide sequence: TGTGCCAGCAGCTTGGAGGCTAGCGGCTACGAGCAGTACTTC. Its protein is CASSLEASGYEQYF.

V and J are TRBV11-2 and TRBJ2-5, with 13 positions matching TRBD2. The CDR3 is 18 residues long. Germline V CDR1 and CDR2: SGHAT, FQNNGV. The junction had 6 bases not matched to a gene; V was cut back by 1 base and J by 1 base. The CDR3 reads CASSLGWTSGRPQETQYF. Here the CDR3 DNA reads TGTGCCAGCAGCTTAGGGTGGACTAGCGGGAGACCCCAAGAGACCCAGTACTTC.

The V and J genes are TRBV7-2 and TRBJ2-7; D is perhaps TRBD2 (6 bases). In germline, CDR1 is SGHTA, CDR2 FQGNSA. V was trimmed by 0 bases and J by 3 bases, leaving 12 bases between them. This CDR3 comprises 15 residues. CDR3: CASSLASGDLYEQYF. The CDR3 DNA follows: TGTGCCAGCAGCTTAGCTTCGGGAGACCTCTACGAGCAGTACTTC. Full variable domain (remainder filled in from reference TRBV7-2 and TRBJ2-7): GAGVSQSPSNKVTEKGKDVELRCDPISGHTALYWYRQSLGQGLEFLIYFQGNSAPDKSGLPSDRFSAERTGGSVSTLTIQRTQQEDSAVYLCASSLASGDLYEQYFGPGTRLTVT.

A word on this clone: The junction departs from the called germline gene at one end, perhaps through a read error. The rearrangement links TRBV7-7 to TRBJ2-2, with TRBD1 as a possible D gene (6 bases). This CDR3 region has 16 residues. CDR1 is SSHAT, CDR2 FNYEAQ, per germline (reference sequence). The CDR3, as DNA: TGTGCTAGCAGCTTAGGGGGACACGCGAACACCGGGGAGCTGTTTTTT. This encodes CASSLGGHANTGELFF.

This clone has just one count. The genes are TRBV29-1 and TRBJ2-3, with 9 nucleotides matching TRBD1. The ends lost 6 bases at V and 5 bases at J; junction bases unmatched: 9. CDR3 length: 14 amino acids. CDR1 and CDR2 (germline): SQVTM, ANQGSEA. In DNA, the CDR3 is TGCAGCGTGAGTGGACAGGGGTTTTTAGATACGCAGTATTTT. Amino acid sequence: CSVSGQGFLDTQYF.

V and J are TRBV6-1 and TRBJ1-1; tentative D call: TRBD1 (6 bases). The V and J ends lost 8 bases and 8 bases respectively, with 15 bases between them. CDR1 MNHNS and CDR2 SASEGT come from the germline V gene. This CDR3 region has 12 residues. The CDR3 spells CASGGGGSEAFF. CDR3 coding DNA: TGTGCCAGCGGAGGGGGAGGATCGGAAGCTTTCTTT.

The chain employs TRBV6-5 and TRBJ2-6; D is ambiguous. Trimming cost V 2 bases and J 4 bases, with 9 bases left between them. From germline, CDR1 is MNHEY and CDR2 SVGAGI. This CDR3 region has 15 residues. The CDR3 loop is CASSYDLWGANVLTF. CDR3 in DNA: TGTGCCAGCAGTTACGACTTGTGGGGGGCCAACGTCCTGACTTTC.

The rearrangement uses TRBV28 and TRBJ2-2; D possibly corresponds to TRBD1 (5 bases). This CDR3 region has 14 residues. The V gene's germline CDR1 is MDHEN and CDR2 SYDVKM. Deletions cut 5 bases from V and 4 bases from J, with 11 bases between. In DNA, the CDR3 is TGTGCCAGCAGTAGGGGTTATTCCACCGGGGAGCTGTTTTTT. This sequence encodes CASSRGYSTGELFF.

The genes are TRBV27 and TRBJ1-5; 8 bases agree with TRBD1. The CDR3 extends over 14 amino acids. In germline, CDR1 is MNHEY, CDR2 SMNVEV (reference sequence). With 5 bases clipped from V and 7 bases from J, the junction kept 7 bases outside the gene matches. CDR3 DNA sequence: TGTGCCAGCAGTGTAGACAGGGGTCGGCAGCCCCAGCATTTT. This codes for CASSVDRGRQPQHF.

A word on this clone: Different DNA sequences within this sample yield the same CDR3. This chain joins TRBV6-5 and TRBJ2-3, with D unresolved. Germline V gene data show CDR1 as MNHEY and CDR2 as SVGAGI. This CDR3 is built from 11 residues. V shed 4 bases and J shed 5 bases, with 4 bases lying between them. This CDR3 reads CASSLGDTQYF. CDR3 DNA: TGTGCCAGCAGTTTGGGAGATACGCAGTATTTT.

The chain recombines TRBV6-5 with TRBJ2-1; D unclear. This CDR3 region has 13 residues. The ends were cut back, 8 bases at V and 0 bases at J, with 8 bases in the middle. Germline V gene sequence: CDR1 MNHEY, CDR2 SVGAGI. The CDR3, as DNA: TGTGCCAGCGGGTCTAGCTCCTACAATGAGCAGTTCTTC. It codes for CASGSSSYNEQFF.

The gene calls are TRBV15 and TRBJ2-1; TRBD2 aligns across 9 bases. This CDR3 is 16 amino acids long. Germline trimming cut 0 bases from V and 0 bases from J; bases unmatched to any gene: 0. The germline V gene encodes CDR1 LNHNV and CDR2 YYDKDF (reference sequence). The CDR3 reads CATSRDSGGSYNEQFF. DNA of the CDR3: TGTGCCACCAGCAGAGATAGCGGGGGCTCCTACAATGAGCAGTTCTTC.

This clone has a single count. The chain links TRBV7-6 to TRBJ1-1, with a tentative D call TRBD1 (6 bases). Germline CDR1 is SGHVS and CDR2 is FNYEAQ. Trimming cost V 5 bases and J 2 bases, with 15 bases left between them. The CDR3 has 15 amino acids. The CDR3 here is CASSPIGGRNTEAFF. As DNA, the CDR3 is TGTGCCAGCAGCCCGATAGGGGGAAGAAACACTGAAGCTTTCTTT. The full variable domain, completed using reference TRBV7-6 and TRBJ1-1, is GAGVSQSPRYKVTKRGQDVALRCDPISGHVSLYWYRQALGQGPEFLTYFNYEAQQDKSGLPNDRFSAERPEGSISTLTIQRTEQRDSAMYRCASSPIGGRNTEAFFGQGTRLTVV.

The CDR3 sequence: CAWIIAQGGYGYTF. The CDR3 coding sequence is TGTGCCTGGATAATCGCGCAGGGCGGCTATGGCTACACCTTC. This rearrangement joins TRBV30 to TRBJ1-2; D is perhaps TRBD1 (5 bases). CDR3 length: 14 residues. Trimming took off 4 bases at V and 4 bases at J, with 16 bases between the two ends. Germline V gene sequence: CDR1 GTSNPN, CDR2 SVGIG (reference sequence).

The gene calls are TRBV19 and TRBJ2-1; D is uncertain. Trimming removed 7 bases at V and 7 bases at J, with 5 bases between. The germline V gene has CDR1 LNHDA and CDR2 SQIVND (reference sequence). This CDR3 has 10 amino acids. The CDR3 protein is CASKGNEQFF. CDR3 sequence (DNA): TGTGCCAGTAAAGGGAATGAGCAGTTCTTC.

V and J are TRBV27 and TRBJ1-2; tentative D call: TRBD1 (5 bases). The CDR3 consists of 15 residues. Deletions cut 0 bases from V and 5 bases from J, with 13 bases between. CDR1 is MNHEY and CDR2 is SMNVEV in the germline V gene (reference sequence). CDR3 in amino acids: CASSLSQGSGYGYTF. Written as DNA, the CDR3 is TGTGCCAGCAGTTTATCGCAGGGATCGGGTTATGGCTACACCTTC.